This is a list of T cell receptor beta chains from one sample in a study of T cell repertoires in cytomegalovirus infection. Their recognized antigens are unknown. TCRdb reanalysed the reads using MiXCR and keeps one entry per CDR3 protein. This sample yields more than 250,000 distinct CDR3 sequences, of which 20% to 30% are seen a single time; approximately 12% belongs to the top ten. Sequences were derived from cultured PBMCs, sampled from culture after CMV antigen stimulation. The receptor set was obtained from a human donor in good health (CMV status not recorded). Some clones in this sample may be carry-over from other donors' samples. The CDR3 runs from the conserved cysteine through the conserved F or W.

V: TRBV20-1
CDR3: CSAPSGSLYNEQFF

V: TRBV11-2
CDR3: CASSLEGASDTQYF

V: TRBV6-2/TRBV6-3
CDR3: CASSEILAGGQTDTQYF

V: TRBV12-3/TRBV12-4
CDR3: CASSQGASYGYTF

V: TRBV18
CDR3: CASSPYDISSGNTIYF

V: TRBV7-8
CDR3: CASSLDRGGAFYNEQFF

V: TRBV5-6
CDR3: CASSGGLASTDTQYF

V: TRBV7-2
CDR3: CASSAGGGGYEQFF

V: TRBV4-3
CDR3: CASSQVPQGRTEAFF

V: TRBV28
CDR3: CASSSHPGTSGSWGKNIQYF

V: TRBV2
CDR3: CASSEPLTGANYGYTF

V: TRBV25-1
CDR3: CASSGFPYNEQFF

V: TRBV12-3/TRBV12-4
CDR3: CASSSTQTSGNNEQFF

V: TRBV27
CDR3: CASSPRLAGAASTDTQYF

V: TRBV10-3
CDR3: CAISATGTWVAEAFF

V: TRBV6-6
CDR3: CASRGWFYNEQFF